Listed below are T cell receptor beta chains from one sample, sequenced in a study of blood T cell repertoires in COVID-19. The assay was immunoSEQ multiplex PCR, and TCRdb's table has in-frame clones only and misses some. The sample yields just under 350,000 clones, 87% seen once. Sequenced sample: peripheral blood. These TCRs come from a woman aged 45 to 65 with COVID-19, enrolled during active disease. The CDR3 runs from the conserved cysteine through the conserved F or W. The order of the fields is D gene, J gene, V gene, clone size, CDR3 DNA, CDR3 protein. D genes are given only for firm matches. Size values are once, few and many counts, or a class for expanded clones, and some rows have none.

>TRBD2|TRBJ2-7|TRBV3-1/TRBV3-2|NA
TGTGCCAGCAGCGAACTAGCGGGCGTCTACGAGCAGTACTTC
CASSELAGVYEQYF
>NA|TRBJ2-1|TRBV5-6|NA
TGTGCCAGCAGCTCGACTAGAGAGCAGTTCTTC
CASSSTREQFF
>TRBD2|TRBJ2-3|TRBV18|NA
TGTGCCAGCCAGAGCCTGGGGACTAGCGGGAGCGCGGATACGCAGTATTTT
CASQSLGTSGSADTQYF
>TRBD1|TRBJ1-2|TRBV19|NA
TGTGCCAGTAGTACGTCAGGGGGCACTAACTATGGCTACACCTTC
CASSTSGGTNYGYTF
>NA|TRBJ1-1|TRBV18|NA
TGTGCCAGCTCACGCGGGGCAGGCCAGAACACTGAAGCTTTCTTT
CASSRGAGQNTEAFF
>TRBD1|TRBJ1-5|TRBV30|NA
TGTGCCTGGAATCAGGGGACAGGGGTGAATCAGCCCCAGCATTTT
CAWNQGTGVNQPQHF
>NA|TRBJ2-5|TRBV9|NA
TGTGCCAGCAGCCTAGGGGGTACCGGGGGTCAAGAGACCCAGTACTTC
CASSLGGTGGQETQYF
>TRBD1|TRBJ1-6|TRBV3-1/TRBV3-2|few
TGTGCCAGCAGCCAGAGGGGGCAGGGATCTTCACCCCTCCACTTT
CASSQRGQGSSPLHF
>TRBD2|TRBJ2-1|TRBV7-8|NA
TGTGCCAGCAGCTCTTATAGACTAGCGGGAGGGCCTGGGTCTGAGCAGTTCTTC
CASSSYRLAGGPGSEQFF
>NA|TRBJ1-3|TRBV18|NA
TGTGCCAGCTCACCTTTCGGGGATACAGGGCTTGGAAACACCATATATTTT
CASSPFGDTGLGNTIYF
>NA|TRBJ2-1|TRBV29-1|once
TGCAGCGTTGAGGCAGACAATGAGCAGTTCTTC
CSVEADNEQFF
>TRBD1|TRBJ2-3|TRBV6-5|once
TGTGCCGGAAAAGACAGGGAACTAACAGATACGCAGTATTTT
CAGKDRELTDTQYF
>TRBD1|TRBJ1-6|TRBV5-6|NA
TGTGCCAGCAGCGGGACAGCCTCTTCACCCCTCCACTTT
CASSGTASSPLHF
>TRBD1|TRBJ2-5|TRBV9|NA
TGTGCCAGCAGCGCGGGGACAGGGCAAGAGACCCAGTACTTC
CASSAGTGQETQYF
>NA|TRBJ1-1|TRBV18|NA
TGTGCCAGCTCACCATATGGGGGCCCTGAAGCTTTCTTT
CASSPYGGPEAFF
>NA|TRBJ1-5|TRBV4-1|NA
TGCGCCAGCAGCCAAGGAATCCGGGACACCGATCAGCCCCAGCATTTT
CASSQGIRDTDQPQHF
>NA|TRBJ1-1|TRBV27|NA
TGTGCCAGCAGAGCTGCTGGGAGCCACACTGAAGCTTTCTTT
CASRAAGSHTEAFF